The 17 T cell receptor beta chains listed next were all sequenced from one sample in a study of cytomegalovirus exposure and HLA in healthy donors. The PCR ran on 60 Vbeta and 13 Jbeta primers. Profiling relied on immunoSEQ multiplex PCR, and the TCRdb table lists in-frame clones only, not all of them. The sample includes 150,000 to 200,000 clones, 72% seen only once; the top ten take under 3%. What was sequenced was PBMCs. The receptors derive from a human donor in good health.

This clone has more than one count but fewer than ten. An end of the junction does not agree with germline; a read error may underlie this. Additional DNA sequences in this sample encode the identical CDR3. The CDR3 loop reads CASIQTGAMNTEAFF. In DNA, the CDR3 is TGTGCCAGCATCCAGACAGGGGCCATGAACACTGAGGCTTTCTTT. The chain joins TRBV6-5 to TRBJ1-1, with 8 bases fitting TRBD1. There are 15 residues in the CDR3. Germline V gives CDR1 MNHEY, CDR2 SVGAGI.

The chain carries TRBV15 and TRBJ2-3; TRBD2 matches at 7 bases. Germline V gene lookup returns CDR1 LNHNV and CDR2 YYDKDF (reference sequence). The CDR3 is 15 amino acids. With 5 bases clipped from V and 3 bases from J, the junction kept 8 bases outside the gene matches. CDR3 DNA: TGTGCCACCAGCGGCAGCGGGGCTATTACAGATACGCAGTATTTT. This sequence encodes CATSGSGAITDTQYF.

This chain uses TRBV28 with TRBJ2-2; TRBD2 matches 7 bases. V lost 8 bases to trimming and J lost 2 bases; unmatched junction nucleotides: 14. The CDR3 is 17 residues long. Per the germline V gene, CDR1 is MDHEN and CDR2 is SYDVKM. The CDR3 DNA is TGTGCCAGCGAATCTTACGGGGGGTCCCCAAACACCGGGGAGCTGTTTTTT. Residues: CASESYGGSPNTGELFF.

The chain carries TRBV5-1 and TRBJ1-6; 7 bases align to TRBD1. With 4 bases clipped from V and 6 bases from J, the junction kept 4 bases outside the gene matches. Germline assignment: CDR1 SGHRS and CDR2 YFSETQ. The CDR3 runs 14 residues. The CDR3 is CASSRNRGNSPLHF. In DNA, the CDR3 is TGCGCCAGCAGCCGAAACAGGGGTAATTCACCCCTCCACTTT.

The V and J genes are TRBV4-3 and TRBJ2-1; TRBD2 matches at 12 bases. This CDR3 comprises 16 residues. Germline CDR1 is LGHNA and CDR2 is YSLEER. Germline trimming cut 1 base from V and 7 bases from J; bases unmatched to any gene: 5. DNA of the CDR3: TGCGCCAGCAGCCAAGCACCTAGCGGGGGGGGTAATGAGCAGTTCTTC. Its translation: CASSQAPSGGGNEQFF.

The V call is TRBV13, the J call TRBJ2-1; 7 nucleotides match TRBD2. CDR1 is PRHDT and CDR2 is FYEKMQ in the germline V gene (reference sequence). Trimming took 0 bases from V and 5 from J; bases not matched to a gene: 4. The CDR3 consists of 15 residues. The chain's CDR3 is CASSLGRGGNNEQFF. For the CDR3, the DNA is TGTGCCAGCAGCTTAGGTCGCGGGGGTAACAATGAGCAGTTCTTC.

V gene TRBV19 combines with J gene TRBJ1-3, with D unclear. The CDR3 covers 13 residues. Germline V gene lookup returns CDR1 LNHDA and CDR2 SQIVND (reference sequence). Trimming pared 10 bases from V and 0 bases from J, leaving 10 bases between. The CDR3 sequence is CATGVSSGNTIYF. The CDR3, as DNA: TGTGCCACCGGGGTTTCCTCTGGAAACACCATATATTTT.

The V call is TRBV5-6, the J call TRBJ1-6; the D gene is possibly TRBD1 (5 bases). Trimming removed 4 bases at V and 9 bases at J, with 17 bases between. Germline V gene sequence: CDR1 SGHDT, CDR2 YYEEEE. The CDR3 consists of 15 residues. The CDR3 protein is CASSDIGRDVSPLHF. DNA for the CDR3: TGTGCCAGCAGCGACATTGGCAGGGATGTTTCACCCCTCCACTTT.

This sequence joins TRBV5-4 and TRBJ1-3, with D possibly being TRBD1 (6 bases). Per the germline V gene, CDR1 is SGHNT and CDR2 is YYREEE (reference sequence). The length of the CDR3 is 14 residues. V gave up 0 bases and J gave up 2 bases, with 6 bases separating them. The CDR3 region has the DNA TGTGCCAGCAGCTTGGACAGGGCTGGAAACACCATATATTTT. Encoded protein: CASSLDRAGNTIYF. Together with reference TRBV5-4 and TRBJ1-3, the CDR3 gives the full variable domain: ETGVTQSPTHLIKTRGQQVTLRCSSQSGHNTVSWYQQALGQGPQFIFQYYREEENGRGNFPPRFSGLQFPNYSSELNVNALELDDSALYLCASSLDRAGNTIYFGEGSWLTVV.

The chain is built from TRBV6-1 and TRBJ1-5, with D unresolved. Germline CDR1 is MNHNS and CDR2 is SASEGT. Trimming removed 1 base at V and 7 bases at J, with 17 bases between. This CDR3 has 16 residues. The CDR3 DNA reads as TGTGCCAGCAGTGAAGGGGTAAGGAGAGGAGGACAGCCCCAGCATTTT. Translation gives CASSEGVRRGGQPQHF.

The rearrangement links TRBV7-2 to TRBJ1-2, with 9 positions matching TRBD1. The V segment lost 1 base and the J segment 5 bases; nucleotides outside the gene matches: 8. The CDR3 has 16 amino acids. The V gene's germline CDR1 is SGHTA and CDR2 FQGNSA. This CDR3 reads CASSLGGTGRMYGYTF. CDR3 sequence (DNA): TGTGCCAGCAGCTTAGGGGGGACAGGGCGCATGTATGGCTACACCTTC.

This clone was counted a single time. The chain combines TRBV5-4 with TRBJ2-1, with D unresolved. V lost 5 bases and J lost 0, with 15 bases in between. The CDR3 has 16 amino acids. Germline V CDR1 and CDR2: SGHNT, YYREEE (reference sequence). The CDR3 bases are TGTGCCAGCAGACGCGGCCCTCCGTCCTCCTACAATGAGCAGTTCTTC. Translation gives CASRRGPPSSYNEQFF. The full variable domain, with the rest looked up from reference TRBV5-4 and TRBJ2-1, is ETGVTQSPTHLIKTRGQQVTLRCSSQSGHNTVSWYQQALGQGPQFIFQYYREEENGRGNFPPRFSGLQFPNYSSELNVNALELDDSALYLCASRRGPPSSYNEQFFGPGTRLTVL.

The chain has TRBV19 and TRBJ1-6, with D maybe TRBD1 (6 bases). CDR3 size: 15 residues. The germline V gene encodes CDR1 LNHDA and CDR2 SQIVND (reference sequence). V dropped 7 bases and J dropped 9 bases, with 19 bases sitting between them. The CDR3 coding sequence is TGTGCCAGTACTGAAAGGGGCAGGGGTGGTTCACCCCTCCACTTT. It is translated as CASTERGRGGSPLHF.

The sample holds a few counts of this clone. The chain links TRBV18 to TRBJ1-5, with TRBD1 matching 8 bases. The CDR3 extends over 14 amino acids. V dropped 4 bases and J dropped 5; count of bases not matched to a gene: 4. The germline CDR1 and CDR2 sequences are KGHSH and LQKENI. For the CDR3, the DNA is TGTGCCAGCTCACAGCAGACAGGGGATCAGCCCCAGCATTTT. The encoded protein is CASSQQTGDQPQHF.

This clone was counted only a few times. The rearrangement links TRBV4-3 to TRBJ2-3; 11 positions match TRBD2. The V and J ends lost 4 bases and 6 bases, in that order; junction bases with no gene match: 9. The CDR3 totals 16 residues. Germline V gene data show CDR1 as LGHNA and CDR2 as YSLEER. In DNA form, the CDR3 reads TGCGCCAGCAGCCGGGATCTAGCGGGGGGATCTGATACGCAGTATTTT. Its protein is CASSRDLAGGSDTQYF.

The chain uses TRBV5-6 and TRBJ2-5, with 12 positions matching TRBD1. The CDR3 sequence is 15 residues long. CDR1 SGHDT and CDR2 YYEEEE come from the germline V gene. The J segment lost 3 bases and the V segment lost 6 bases, leaving 6 bases of the junction unmatched. The CDR3, as DNA: TGTGCCAGCACCGGGACAGGGGGCCCAAAAGAGACCCAGTACTTC. This sequence encodes CASTGTGGPKETQYF.

CDR3 in amino acids: CASSDPGSSGNTIYF. Here the CDR3 DNA reads TGTGCCAGCAGTGATCCGGGGAGCTCTGGAAACACCATATATTTT. The chain carries TRBV25-1 and TRBJ1-3, with no clear D. Germline loops: CDR1 MGHDK, CDR2 SYGVNS. CDR3 length: 15 amino acids. The ends were cut back, 3 bases at V and 0 bases at J, with 9 bases in the middle. The whole variable domain, filled in from reference TRBV25-1 and TRBJ1-3, reads EADIYQTPRYLVIGTGKKITLECSQTMGHDKMYWYQQDPGMELHLIHYSYGVNSTEKGDLSSESTVSRIRTEHFPLTLESARPSHTSQYLCASSDPGSSGNTIYFGEGSWLTVV.